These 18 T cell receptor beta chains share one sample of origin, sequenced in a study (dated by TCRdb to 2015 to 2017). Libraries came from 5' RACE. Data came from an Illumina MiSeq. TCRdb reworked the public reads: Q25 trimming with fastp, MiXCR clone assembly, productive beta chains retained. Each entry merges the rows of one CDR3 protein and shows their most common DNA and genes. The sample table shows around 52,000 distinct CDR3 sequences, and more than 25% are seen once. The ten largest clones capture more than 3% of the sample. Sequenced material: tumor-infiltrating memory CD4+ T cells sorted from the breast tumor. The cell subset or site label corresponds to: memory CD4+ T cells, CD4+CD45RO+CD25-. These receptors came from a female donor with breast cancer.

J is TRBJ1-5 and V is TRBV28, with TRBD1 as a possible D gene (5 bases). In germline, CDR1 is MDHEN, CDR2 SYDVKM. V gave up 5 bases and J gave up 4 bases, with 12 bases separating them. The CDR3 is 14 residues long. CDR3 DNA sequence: TGTGCCAGCAGTGGGGACGGATTTAATCAGCCCCAGCATTTT. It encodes CASSGDGFNQPQHF.

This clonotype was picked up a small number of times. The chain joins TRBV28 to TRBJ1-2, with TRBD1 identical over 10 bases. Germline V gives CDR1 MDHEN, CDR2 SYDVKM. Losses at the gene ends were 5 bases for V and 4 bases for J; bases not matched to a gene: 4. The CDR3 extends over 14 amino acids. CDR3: CASSPGTGAYGYTF. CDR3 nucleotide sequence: TGTGCCAGCAGTCCCGGGACAGGGGCCTATGGCTACACCTTC.

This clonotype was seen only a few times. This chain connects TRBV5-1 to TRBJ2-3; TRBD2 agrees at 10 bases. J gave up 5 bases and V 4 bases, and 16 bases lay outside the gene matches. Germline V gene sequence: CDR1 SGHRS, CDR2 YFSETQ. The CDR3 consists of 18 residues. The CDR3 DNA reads TGCGCCAGCAGCGCCGGACTAGCGGCCTCCGCGAGGGAAGATACGCAGTATTTT. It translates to CASSAGLAASAREDTQYF.

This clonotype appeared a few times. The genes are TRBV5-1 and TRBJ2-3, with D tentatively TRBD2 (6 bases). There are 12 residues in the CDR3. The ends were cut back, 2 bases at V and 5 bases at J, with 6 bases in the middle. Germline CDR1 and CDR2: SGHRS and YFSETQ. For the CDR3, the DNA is TGCGCCAGCAGCTTTAGCGGAGATACGCAGTATTTT. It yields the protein CASSFSGDTQYF.

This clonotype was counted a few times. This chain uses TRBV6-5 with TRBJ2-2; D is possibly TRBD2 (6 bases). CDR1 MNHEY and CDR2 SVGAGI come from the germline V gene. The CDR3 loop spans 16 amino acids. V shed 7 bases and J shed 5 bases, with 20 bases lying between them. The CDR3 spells CASKKGWAAGTGELFF. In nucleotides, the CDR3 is TGTGCCAGCAAAAAGGGGTGGGCGGCGGGAACCGGGGAGCTGTTTTTT.

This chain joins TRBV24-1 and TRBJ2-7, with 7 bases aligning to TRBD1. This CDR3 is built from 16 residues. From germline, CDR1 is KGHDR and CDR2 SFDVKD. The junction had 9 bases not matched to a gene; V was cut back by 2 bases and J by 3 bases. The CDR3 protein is CATSDSFSRDSYEQYF. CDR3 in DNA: TGTGCCACCAGTGATTCTTTCAGCCGGGACAGCTACGAGCAGTACTTC.

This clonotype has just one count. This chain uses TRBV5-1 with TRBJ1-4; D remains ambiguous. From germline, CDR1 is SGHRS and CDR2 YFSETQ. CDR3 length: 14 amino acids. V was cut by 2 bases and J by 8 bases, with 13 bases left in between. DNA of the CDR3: TGCGCCAGCAGCTTCAACCCAAGAGAAGAAAAACTGTTTTTT. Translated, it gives CASSFNPREEKLFF.

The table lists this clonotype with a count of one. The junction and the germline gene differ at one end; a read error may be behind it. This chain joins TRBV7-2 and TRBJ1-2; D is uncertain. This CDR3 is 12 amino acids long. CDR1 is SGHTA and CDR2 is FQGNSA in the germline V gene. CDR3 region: CASSRTVGGYTF. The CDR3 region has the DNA TGTGCCAGCAGCCGGACGGTAGGCGGCTACACGTTC.

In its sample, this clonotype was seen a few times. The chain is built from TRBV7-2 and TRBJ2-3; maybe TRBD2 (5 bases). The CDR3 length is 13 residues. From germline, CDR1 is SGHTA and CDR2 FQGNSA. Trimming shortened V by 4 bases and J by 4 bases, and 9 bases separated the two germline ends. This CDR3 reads CASSWERPDTQYF. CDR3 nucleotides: TGTGCCAGCAGCTGGGAGCGCCCAGATACGCAGTATTTT.

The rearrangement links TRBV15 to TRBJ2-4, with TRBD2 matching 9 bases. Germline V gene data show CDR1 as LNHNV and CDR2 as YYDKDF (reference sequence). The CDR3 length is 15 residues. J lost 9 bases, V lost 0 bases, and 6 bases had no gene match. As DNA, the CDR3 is TGTGCCACCAGCAGAGATTTTAGCGGGAGCGGCATTCAGTACTTC. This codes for CATSRDFSGSGIQYF.

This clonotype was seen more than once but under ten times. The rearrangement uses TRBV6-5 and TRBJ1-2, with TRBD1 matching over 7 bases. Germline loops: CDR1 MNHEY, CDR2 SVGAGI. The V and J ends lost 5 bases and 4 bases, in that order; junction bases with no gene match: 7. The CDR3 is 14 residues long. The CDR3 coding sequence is TGTGCCAGCAGTACGCCGACAGGGCGCTATGGCTACACCTTC. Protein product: CASSTPTGRYGYTF.

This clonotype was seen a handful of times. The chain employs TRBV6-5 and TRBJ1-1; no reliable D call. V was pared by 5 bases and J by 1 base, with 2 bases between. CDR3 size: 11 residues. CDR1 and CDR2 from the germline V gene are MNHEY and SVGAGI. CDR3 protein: CASSKNTEAFF. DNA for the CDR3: TGTGCCAGCAGTAAGAACACTGAAGCTTTCTTT.

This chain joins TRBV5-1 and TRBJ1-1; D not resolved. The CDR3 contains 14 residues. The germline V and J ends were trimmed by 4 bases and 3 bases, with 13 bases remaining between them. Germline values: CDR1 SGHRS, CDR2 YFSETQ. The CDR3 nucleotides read TGCGCCAGCAGCCGGTCCCGCCAGGACACTGAAGCTTTCTTT. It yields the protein CASSRSRQDTEAFF.

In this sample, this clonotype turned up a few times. As DNA, the CDR3 is TGTGCCAGCAGGCGGACGGAGGCCTCCTATGGCTACACCTTC. Its translation is CASRRTEASYGYTF. V and J are TRBV21-1 and TRBJ1-2. TRBV21-1 is classified as a pseudogene. The CDR3 is 14 amino acids.

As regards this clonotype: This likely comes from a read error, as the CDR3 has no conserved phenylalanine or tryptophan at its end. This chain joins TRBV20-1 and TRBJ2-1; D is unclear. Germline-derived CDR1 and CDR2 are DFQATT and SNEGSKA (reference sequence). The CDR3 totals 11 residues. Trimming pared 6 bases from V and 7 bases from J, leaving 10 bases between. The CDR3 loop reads CSAVGSNEQFL. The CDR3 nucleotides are TGCAGTGCCGTCGGTAGTAATGAGCAGTTCCTC.

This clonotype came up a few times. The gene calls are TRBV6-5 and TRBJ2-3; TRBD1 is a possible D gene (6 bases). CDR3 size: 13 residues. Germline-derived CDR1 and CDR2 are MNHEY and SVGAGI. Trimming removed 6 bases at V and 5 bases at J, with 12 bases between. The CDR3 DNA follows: TGTGCCAGCAGAAACAGGGCCGGAGATACGCAGTATTTT. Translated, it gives CASRNRAGDTQYF.

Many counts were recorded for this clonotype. Here the CDR3 reads CASSFVTGQGASYTF. The CDR3 region has the DNA TGTGCCAGCAGTTTCGTAACGGGACAGGGGGCAAGCTACACCTTC. The chain combines TRBV27 with TRBJ1-2; 12 bases are a match to TRBD1. From germline, CDR1 is MNHEY and CDR2 SMNVEV (reference sequence). The trim removed 3 bases at V and 9 bases at J, leaving 8 bases unmatched. The CDR3 consists of 15 residues.

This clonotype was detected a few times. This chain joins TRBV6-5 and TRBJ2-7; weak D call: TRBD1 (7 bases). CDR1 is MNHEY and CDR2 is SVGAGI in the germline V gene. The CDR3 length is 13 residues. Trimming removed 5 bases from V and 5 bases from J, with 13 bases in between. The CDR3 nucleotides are TGTGCCAGCAGTAGACAGGGAGGTAACGAGCAGTACTTC. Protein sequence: CASSRQGGNEQYF.